These 18 T cell receptor beta chains originate from one sample sequenced in a study of blood T cell repertoires in COVID-19. This table comes from immunoSEQ multiplex PCR, and its TCRdb copy is limited to in-frame clones, with some not included. The profile shows hundreds of thousands of clones, roughly 89% of them singletons. Specimen: peripheral blood. All receptors come from a man younger than 35 with COVID-19, enrolled during active disease.

This chain joins TRBV7-9 and TRBJ2-3; possibly TRBD2 for D (6 bases). Germline CDR1 SEHNR, CDR2 FQNEAQ (reference sequence). V was pared by 5 bases and J by 0 bases, with 9 bases between. The CDR3 runs 14 residues. Here the CDR3 DNA reads TGTGCCAGCAGCCGCGGGGCTAGCACAGATACGCAGTATTTT. It yields the protein CASSRGASTDTQYF.

In this sample, this clone turned up once. The V gene is TRBV6-5, the J gene TRBJ2-3; weak D call: TRBD1 (6 bases). Trimming took off 0 bases at V and 0 bases at J, with 10 bases between the two ends. CDR3 length: 16 amino acids. Germline assignment: CDR1 MNHEY and CDR2 SVGAGI. The CDR3 loop reads CASSYSSGVSTDTQYF. CDR3 nucleotides: TGTGCCAGCAGTTACTCGTCAGGGGTTAGCACAGATACGCAGTATTTT.

The chain is built from TRBV9 and TRBJ1-2; 11 positions match TRBD1. J was trimmed by 4 bases and V by 4 bases; bases with no gene match: 6. CDR3 length: 15 residues. Germline CDR1 SGDLS, CDR2 YYNGEE. The CDR3 DNA follows: TGTGCCAGCAGCCCAGGGACAGGGGGGACCTATGGCTACACCTTC. This sequence encodes CASSPGTGGTYGYTF.

This rearrangement joins TRBV11-3 to TRBJ2-2; 8 bases fit TRBD1. The J segment lost 4 bases and the V segment lost 5 bases, leaving 6 bases of the junction unmatched. This CDR3 region has 15 residues. Germline values: CDR1 SGHNT, CDR2 YENEEA. The CDR3 DNA is TGTGCCAGCAGCCGACAGGGGCCCAGCACCGGGGAGCTGTTTTTT. This sequence encodes CASSRQGPSTGELFF.

The rearrangement joins TRBV25-1 to TRBJ2-1, with TRBD2 as a possible D gene (7 bases). The germline gives CDR1 MGHDK, CDR2 SYGVNS. With 4 bases removed from V and 4 bases from J, the gap between germline ends came to 17 bases. The CDR3 totals 16 residues. CDR3 nucleotide sequence: TGTGCCAGCAGTGTCCTAAGGGGGGGAGGGTACAATGAGCAGTTCTTC. The encoded protein is CASSVLRGGGYNEQFF. The full variable domain, with the rest looked up from reference TRBV25-1 and TRBJ2-1, is EADIYQTPRYLVIGTGKKITLECSQTMGHDKMYWYQQDPGMELHLIHYSYGVNSTEKGDLSSESTVSRIRTEHFPLTLESARPSHTSQYLCASSVLRGGGYNEQFFGPGTRLTVL.

CDR3 in amino acids: CASTPQAGDHYEQYF. The CDR3 coding sequence is TGTGCCAGCACGCCCCAAGCGGGAGACCACTACGAGCAGTACTTC. The chain couples TRBV7-2 to TRBJ2-7, with 8 bases matching TRBD2. The CDR3 length is 15 residues. Unmatched junction bases numbered 11, after V lost 7 bases and J lost 3 bases. CDR1 and CDR2 from the germline V gene are SGHTA and FQGNSA.

J is TRBJ2-4 and V is TRBV2; D perhaps matches TRBD1 (5 bases). Germline loops: CDR1 SNHLY, CDR2 FYNNEI. Trimming shortened V by 5 bases and J by 0 bases, and 11 bases separated the two germline ends. The CDR3 length is 15 residues. The CDR3 nucleotides read TGTGCCAGCAGTCAGGGAACCCTAGCCAAAAACATTCAGTACTTC. Its protein product is CASSQGTLAKNIQYF.

Notes on this clone: An end of the junction differs from the germline gene, which may be a read error. V usage is TRBV4-1 and J usage is TRBJ2-1; D may be TRBD1 (6 bases). This CDR3 contains 16 residues. Looked up from germline, CDR1 is MGHRA and CDR2 is YSYEKL. The CDR3 loop reads CASNQDSGQPYNEQFF. The CDR3 DNA is TGCGCCAGCAACCAAGATTCTGGACAGCCATACAATGAGCAGTTCTTC.

V gene TRBV19 combines with J gene TRBJ2-5; maybe TRBD1 (5 bases). Germline CDR1 LNHDA, CDR2 SQIVND (reference sequence). Between the trimmed V and J ends, which lost 5 bases and 5 bases, there was a span of 15 bases. The CDR3 is 14 residues long. As DNA, the CDR3 is TGTGCCAGTAGTTTCCAGGGATTGGGGGAGACCCAGTACTTC. Its translation is CASSFQGLGETQYF.

The V gene is TRBV3-1 (or the pseudogene TRBV3-2), the J gene TRBJ2-5; 8 nucleotides align to TRBD1. This CDR3 spans 18 amino acids. Germline CDR1 and CDR2: LGHDT and YNNKEL (reference sequence). The junction had 11 bases not matched to a gene; V was cut back by 0 bases and J by 2 bases. The CDR3 loop reads CASSQDQDPDRGQETQYF. CDR3 bases: TGTGCCAGCAGCCAAGATCAAGATCCAGACAGGGGACAAGAGACCCAGTACTTC.

The V call is TRBV7-9, the J call TRBJ2-1, with 7 bases fitting TRBD1. Trimming took 7 bases from V and 2 from J; bases not matched to a gene: 5. CDR3 length: 14 amino acids. Per germline, CDR1 SEHNR and CDR2 FQNEAQ (reference sequence). CDR3: CASTNRGTYNEQFF. CDR3 nucleotides: TGTGCCAGCACGAACAGGGGAACCTACAATGAGCAGTTCTTC.

This clone was recorded only once. The chain couples TRBV30 to TRBJ2-5; 9 nucleotides line up with TRBD2. Trimming at V came to 5 bases and at J to 3 bases, leaving 4 bases not matched to a gene. Germline CDR1 is GTSNPN and CDR2 is SVGIG (reference sequence). This CDR3 comprises 13 residues. Here the CDR3 reads CAWDSGGEETQYF. CDR3 DNA: TGTGCCTGGGATAGCGGGGGTGAAGAGACCCAGTACTTC.

The CDR3 DNA follows: TGTGCCAGCAGCCCTAGACTAGCGGGAGCCTGGGGAGATACGCAGTATTTT. Protein: CASSPRLAGAWGDTQYF. The chain links TRBV3-1 (or the pseudogene TRBV3-2) to TRBJ2-3, with 12 bases aligning to TRBD2. CDR1 and CDR2 from the germline V gene are LGHDT and YNNKEL (reference sequence). V was clipped by 4 bases and J by 5 bases; unmatched bases: 10. The CDR3 is made up of 17 amino acids.

The chain employs TRBV6-5 and TRBJ2-5; the match to TRBD2 covers 8 bases. V trimming: 8 bases; J trimming: 9 bases; junction bases outside the gene matches: 14. The CDR3 is 14 residues long. Germline V gene sequence: CDR1 MNHEY, CDR2 SVGAGI. As DNA, the CDR3 is TGTGCCAGCTATCGGACGAGGACTAGCATTTCCCAGTACTTC. Encoded protein: CASYRTRTSISQYF.

The J gene is TRBJ2-5, the V gene TRBV19; the D gene is possibly TRBD2 (6 bases). CDR3 size: 15 residues. Trimming pared 5 bases from V and 5 bases from J, leaving 18 bases between. Germline CDR1 LNHDA, CDR2 SQIVND (reference sequence). Here the CDR3 reads CASSPNSGGEETQYF. The CDR3 DNA reads as TGTGCCAGTAGTCCAAATAGCGGTGGAGAGGAGACCCAGTACTTC.

The V and J genes are TRBV11-3 and TRBJ2-7; tentatively, D is TRBD1 (6 bases). The CDR3 totals 17 residues. Per the germline V gene, CDR1 is SGHNT and CDR2 is YENEEA. Trimming shortened V by 2 bases and J by 1 base, and 18 bases separated the two germline ends. The CDR3 DNA is TGTGCCAGCAGCTTACCTTCCGATAGGGGGTGGTCCTACGAGCAGTACTTC. Protein product: CASSLPSDRGWSYEQYF.

The chain joins TRBV5-4 to TRBJ1-3; no definite D call. Germline V lookup: CDR1 SGHNT, CDR2 YYREEE (reference sequence). V was clipped by 3 bases and J by 0 bases, with 16 bases between them. CDR3 size: 17 residues. The CDR3 bases are TGTGCCAGCAGCTCATTTGCTTCTAGTATCTCTGGAAACACCATATATTTT. It translates to CASSSFASSISGNTIYF.

The chain combines TRBV19 with TRBJ1-1; D is uncertain. The germline V gene encodes CDR1 LNHDA and CDR2 SQIVND (reference sequence). The V gene lost 3 bases and the J gene lost 5 bases, with 10 bases spanning the gap. This CDR3 contains 13 residues. For the CDR3, the DNA is TGTGCCAGTAGTATCGGGGAACGAACTGAAGCTTTCTTT. Its translation: CASSIGERTEAFF.